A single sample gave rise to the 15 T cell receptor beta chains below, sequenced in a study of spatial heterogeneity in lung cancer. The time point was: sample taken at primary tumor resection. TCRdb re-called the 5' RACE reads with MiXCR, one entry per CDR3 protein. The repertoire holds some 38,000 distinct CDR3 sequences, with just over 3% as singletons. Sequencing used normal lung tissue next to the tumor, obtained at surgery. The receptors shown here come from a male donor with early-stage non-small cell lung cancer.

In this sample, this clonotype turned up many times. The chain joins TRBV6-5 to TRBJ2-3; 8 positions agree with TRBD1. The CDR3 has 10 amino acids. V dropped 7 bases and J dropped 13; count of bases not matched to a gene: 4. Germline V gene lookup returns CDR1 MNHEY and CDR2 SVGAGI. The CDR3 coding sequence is TGTGCCAGCACACAGGACAGGGAGTATTTT. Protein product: CASTQDREYF.

The CDR3 is CASSEALPGGVPETQYF. The DNA of the CDR3 is TGTGCCAGCAGTGAAGCGCTGCCCGGGGGAGTTCCGGAGACCCAGTACTTC. V gene TRBV2 combines with J gene TRBJ2-5; TRBD2 might be the D (6 bases). V lost 0 bases and J lost 5, with 19 bases in between. This CDR3 contains 17 residues. Germline loops: CDR1 SNHLY, CDR2 FYNNEI.

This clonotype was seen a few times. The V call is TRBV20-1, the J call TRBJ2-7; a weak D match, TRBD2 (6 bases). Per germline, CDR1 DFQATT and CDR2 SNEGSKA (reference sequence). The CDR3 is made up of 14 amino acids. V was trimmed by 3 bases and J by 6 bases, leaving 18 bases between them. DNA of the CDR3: TGCAGTGCTAGGGCCGGCGGGGCGGCGGGCGAGCAGTACTTC. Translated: CSARAGGAAGEQYF.

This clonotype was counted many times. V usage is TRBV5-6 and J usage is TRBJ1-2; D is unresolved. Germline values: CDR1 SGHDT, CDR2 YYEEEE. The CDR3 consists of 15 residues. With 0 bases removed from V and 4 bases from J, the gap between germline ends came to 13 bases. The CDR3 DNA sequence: TGTGCCAGCAGCTTGGTACAATCAACCCTCTATGGCTACACCTTC. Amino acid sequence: CASSLVQSTLYGYTF. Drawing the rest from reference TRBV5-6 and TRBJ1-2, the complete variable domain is DAGVTQSPTHLIKTRGQQVTLRCSPKSGHDTVSWYQQALGQGPQFIFQYYEEEERQRGNFPDRFSGHQFPNYSSELNVNALLLGDSALYLCASSLVQSTLYGYTFGSGTRLTVV.

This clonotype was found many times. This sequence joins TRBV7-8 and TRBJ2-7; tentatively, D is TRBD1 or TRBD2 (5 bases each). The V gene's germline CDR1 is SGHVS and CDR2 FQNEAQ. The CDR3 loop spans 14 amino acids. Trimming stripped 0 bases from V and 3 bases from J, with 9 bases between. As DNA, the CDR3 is TGTGCCAGCAGCTTAGCCTGGGGGAGCTACGAGCAGTACTTC. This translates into CASSLAWGSYEQYF.

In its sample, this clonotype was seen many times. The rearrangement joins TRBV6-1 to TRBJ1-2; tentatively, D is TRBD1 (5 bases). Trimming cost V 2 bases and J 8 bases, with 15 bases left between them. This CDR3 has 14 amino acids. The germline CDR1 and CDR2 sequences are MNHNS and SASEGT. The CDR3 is CASSETGEVRGYTF. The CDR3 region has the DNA TGTGCCAGCAGTGAAACGGGGGAGGTTAGGGGCTACACCTTC.

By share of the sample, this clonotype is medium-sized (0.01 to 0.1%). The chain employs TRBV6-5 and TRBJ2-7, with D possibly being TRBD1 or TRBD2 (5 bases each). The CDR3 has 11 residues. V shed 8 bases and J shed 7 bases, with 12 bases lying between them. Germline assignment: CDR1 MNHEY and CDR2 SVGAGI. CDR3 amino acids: CASRDRLEQYF. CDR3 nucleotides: TGTGCCAGCCGGGACCGCCTGGAGCAGTACTTC.

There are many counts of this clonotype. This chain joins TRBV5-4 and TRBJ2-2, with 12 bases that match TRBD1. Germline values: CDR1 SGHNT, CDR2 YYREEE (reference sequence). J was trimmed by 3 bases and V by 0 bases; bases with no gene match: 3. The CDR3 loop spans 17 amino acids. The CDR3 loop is CASSLGGTGGYTGELFF. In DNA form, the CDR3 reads TGTGCCAGCAGCTTGGGTGGGACAGGGGGCTACACCGGGGAGCTGTTTTTT.

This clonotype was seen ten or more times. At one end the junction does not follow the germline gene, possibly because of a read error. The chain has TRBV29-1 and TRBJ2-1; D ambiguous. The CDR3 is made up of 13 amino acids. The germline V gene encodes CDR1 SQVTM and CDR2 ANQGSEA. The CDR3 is CSVEESRYNEQFF. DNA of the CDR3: TGCAGCGTGGAAGAGAGCAGGTACAATGAGCAGTTCTTC.

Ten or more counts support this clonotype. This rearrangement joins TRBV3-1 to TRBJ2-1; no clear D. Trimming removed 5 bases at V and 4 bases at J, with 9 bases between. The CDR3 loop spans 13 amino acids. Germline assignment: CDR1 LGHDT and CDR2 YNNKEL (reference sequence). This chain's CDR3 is CASSKREYNEQFF. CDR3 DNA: TGTGCCAGCAGCAAGAGAGAATACAATGAGCAGTTCTTC.

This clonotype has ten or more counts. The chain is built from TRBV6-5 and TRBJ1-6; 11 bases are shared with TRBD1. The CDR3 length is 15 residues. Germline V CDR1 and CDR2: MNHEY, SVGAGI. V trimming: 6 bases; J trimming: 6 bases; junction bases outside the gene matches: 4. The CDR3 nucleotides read TGTGCCAGCAGAGGACAGGGGGCACCTAATTCACCCCTCCACTTT. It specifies CASRGQGAPNSPLHF.

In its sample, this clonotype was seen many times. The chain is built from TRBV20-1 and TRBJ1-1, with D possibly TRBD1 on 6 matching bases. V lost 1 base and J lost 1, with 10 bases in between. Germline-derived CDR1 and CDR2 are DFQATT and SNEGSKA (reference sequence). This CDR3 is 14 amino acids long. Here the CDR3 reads CSARVGGWNTEAFF. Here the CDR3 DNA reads TGCAGTGCTAGAGTGGGGGGCTGGAACACTGAAGCTTTCTTT.

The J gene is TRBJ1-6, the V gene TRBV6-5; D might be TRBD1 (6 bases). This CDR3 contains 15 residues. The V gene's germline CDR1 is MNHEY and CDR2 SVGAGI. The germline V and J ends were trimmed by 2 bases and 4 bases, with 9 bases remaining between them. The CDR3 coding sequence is TGTGCCAGCAGTTACACCACAGGGTATAATTCACCCCTCCACTTT. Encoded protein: CASSYTTGYNSPLHF.

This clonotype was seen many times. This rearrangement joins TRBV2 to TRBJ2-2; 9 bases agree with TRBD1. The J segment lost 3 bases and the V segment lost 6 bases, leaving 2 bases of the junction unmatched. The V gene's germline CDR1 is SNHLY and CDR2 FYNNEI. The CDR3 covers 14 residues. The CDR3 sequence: CASRWTGDTGELFF. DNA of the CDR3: TGTGCCAGCAGGTGGACAGGGGACACCGGGGAGCTGTTTTTT.

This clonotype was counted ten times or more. CDR3 DNA sequence: TGTGCCAGCAGTCGTCAGGACGGCCGACTCCACTTT. It translates to CASSRQDGRLHF. The rearrangement uses TRBV27 and TRBJ1-6; D not certain. This CDR3 spans 12 amino acids. V gave up 5 bases and J gave up 16 bases, with 15 bases separating them. CDR1 is MNHEY and CDR2 is SMNVEV in the germline V gene (reference sequence).